This T cell receptor (beta chain) was recovered during a study of blood T cell repertoires in COVID-19. Seattle researchers signed up patients amid active infection and tracked them longitudinally. This clone was recorded a few times. Germline V gene sequence: CDR1 LNHDA, CDR2 SQIVND (reference sequence). V lost 4 bases and J lost 4; bases outside the gene matches: 8. The CDR3 is 15 residues long. Some clones are missing from TCRdb's copy, which holds only in-frame ones; the method was immunoSEQ multiplex PCR. The table includes 300,000 to 400,000 clones, around 88% detected once. Input material: peripheral blood. The TCR comes from a woman aged 25 to 39 with COVID-19, enrolled during active disease. The chain employs TRBV19 and TRBJ1-2, with 8 bases lining up with TRBD1. DNA for the CDR3: TGTGCCAGTAGTACCGGGACAGGCGAGGGCTATGGCTACACCTTC. Translation: CASSTGTGEGYGYTF.